The present TCR beta chain was sequenced within a study of cytomegalovirus exposure and HLA in healthy donors. Primers for the PCR totalled 60 Vbeta and 13 Jbeta. The protocol was immunoSEQ multiplex PCR, while the TCRdb copy is restricted to in-frame clones and leaves out a portion. Found here are about 160,000 clones, roughly 80% of them singletons; the top ten hold 2.4%. The V end was cut by 0 bases, the J end by 7 bases, with 15 bases between. This CDR3 contains 14 residues. CDR1 and CDR2 (germline): GTSNPN, SVGIG (reference sequence). The sequenced sample was PBMCs. This TCR was sampled from a male donor in good health and CMV-seronegative. This chain connects TRBV30 to TRBJ1-2, with a weak D call TRBD1 (5 bases). DNA for the CDR3: TGTGCCTGGAGTGTGGGCAGGGCGGTCCCTGGCTACACCTTC. Translating gives CAWSVGRAVPGYTF.